A selection of T cell receptor beta chains follows, all from one sample in a study of response to subunit inactivated influenza vaccine. TCRdb called the RT-PCR reads again in MiXCR, with one record for every CDR3 protein. The top ten hold about 7.4% of the sample, which has roughly 710,000 distinct CDR3 sequences, 11% to 15% seen once. The sample was PBMCs from blood, taken less than 15 days before vaccination. The receptors shown here come from a man aged 50 to 60 who received an inactivated influenza vaccine. The CDR3 runs from the conserved cysteine through the conserved F or W. The D gene is left open where the match is weak. Clone size appears in some rows only: once, few, many, or a class for an expanded clone.

D: .
J: TRBJ2-6
V: TRBV24-1
size: .
CDR3: CATSDVARSGANVLTF
DNA: TGTGCCACCAGTGATGTGGCAAGGTCTGGGGCCAACGTCCTGACTTTC

D: TRBD1
J: TRBJ1-2
V: TRBV24-1
size: few
CDR3: CATTGQGEYGYTF
DNA: TGTGCCACTACTGGACAGGGAGAGTATGGCTACACCTTC

D: .
J: TRBJ2-1
V: TRBV4-2
size: .
CDR3: CASSMAGNYEQFF
DNA: TGTGCCAGCAGCATGGCAGGGAACTATGAGCAGTTCTTC

D: .
J: TRBJ2-1
V: TRBV19
size: few
CDR3: CASSIQRIYNEQFF
DNA: TGTGCCAGTAGTATACAGAGAATCTACAATGAGCAGTTCTTC

D: TRBD2
J: TRBJ2-2
V: TRBV3-1
size: few
CDR3: CASSPLGTGGLTGELFF
DNA: TGTGCCAGCAGCCCCCTAGGGACGGGGGGGCTTACCGGGGAGCTGTTTTTT

D: .
J: TRBJ1-1
V: TRBV18
size: many
CDR3: CASSPPGNTEAFF
DNA: TGTGCCAGCAGCCCCCCGGGGAACACTGAAGCTTTCTTT

D: .
J: TRBJ1-6
V: TRBV27
size: .
CDR3: CASSRSARGSYNSPLHF
DNA: TGTGCCAGCAGTCGGAGCGCGAGGGGCTCCTATAATTCACCCCTCCACTTT

D: .
J: TRBJ2-5
V: TRBV24-1
size: few
CDR3: CATSGAEGIQETQYF
DNA: TGTGCCACCAGTGGTGCCGAGGGAATCCAAGAGACCCAGTACTTC

D: TRBD1
J: TRBJ1-2
V: TRBV15
size: many
CDR3: CATSREDREGYGYTF
DNA: TGTGCCACCAGCAGAGAGGACAGGGAGGGCTATGGCTACACCTTC

D: TRBD2
J: TRBJ2-3
V: TRBV20-1
size: few
CDR3: CSARGLAGGLEDTQYF
DNA: TGCAGTGCTAGAGGACTAGCGGGAGGGCTAGAAGATACGCAGTATTTT

D: .
J: TRBJ1-6
V: TRBV11-2
size: many
CDR3: CASSLGPGAALHF
DNA: TGTGCCAGCAGCTTAGGACCCGGGGCGGCCCTCCACTTT

D: .
J: TRBJ2-5
V: TRBV19
size: few
CDR3: CASSIFAGAAQETQYF
DNA: TGTGCCAGTAGTATATTCGCTGGAGCGGCCCAAGAGACCCAGTACTTC

D: .
J: TRBJ1-1
V: TRBV12-3/TRBV12-4
size: few
CDR3: CASSFGAGMSFF
DNA: TGTGCCAGCAGTTTCGGGGCGGGAATGTCTTTCTTT

D: .
J: TRBJ1-6
V: TRBV7-2
size: .
CDR3: CASSLTRSGNSPLHF
DNA: TGTGCCAGCAGCTTAACCAGATCGGGGAATTCACCCCTCCACTTT

D: TRBD1
J: TRBJ1-6
V: TRBV12-3/TRBV12-4
size: many
CDR3: CASSFTGVRGNSPLHF
DNA: TGTGCCAGCAGTTTTACAGGGGTAAGGGGTAATTCACCCCTCCACTTT

D: .
J: TRBJ2-7
V: TRBV29-1
size: few
CDR3: CSVGSVSYEQYF
DNA: TGCAGCGTCGGGAGCGTCTCCTACGAGCAGTACTTC

D: .
J: TRBJ2-7
V: TRBV5-1
size: few
CDR3: CASSHSTGPADEQYF
DNA: TGCGCCAGCAGCCATAGTACGGGCCCTGCGGACGAGCAGTACTTC

D: .
J: TRBJ2-1
V: TRBV10-3
size: .
CDR3: CAISEGVDRYNEQFF
DNA: TGTGCCATCAGTGAGGGCGTGGACAGATACAATGAGCAGTTCTTC

D: TRBD1
J: TRBJ1-1
V: TRBV29-1
size: .
CDR3: CSVGGTANTEAFF
DNA: TGCAGCGTCGGCGGGACAGCAAACACTGAAGCTTTCTTT

D: TRBD1
J: TRBJ1-4
V: TRBV5-1
size: few
CDR3: CASSPGQEYEKLFF
DNA: TGCGCCAGCAGCCCGGGACAGGAGTATGAAAAACTGTTTTTT

D: TRBD1
J: TRBJ2-7
V: TRBV20-1
size: .
CDR3: CSASKTGGAGEQYF
DNA: TGCAGTGCTAGTAAAACAGGGGGAGCGGGCGAGCAGTACTTC

D: TRBD1
J: TRBJ2-7
V: TRBV7-8
size: few
CDR3: CASSFLQDRDEQYF
DNA: TGTGCCAGCAGCTTCCTCCAGGACAGGGACGAGCAGTACTTC

D: .
J: TRBJ1-4
V: TRBV20-1
size: .
CDR3: CSASFVKGVEKLFF
DNA: TGCAGTGCTAGTTTCGTGAAAGGGGTTGAAAAACTGTTTTTT

D: TRBD1
J: TRBJ2-7
V: TRBV7-2
size: .
CDR3: CASSLGQGGIEQYF
DNA: TGTGCCAGCAGCCTGGGACAGGGGGGAATCGAGCAGTACTTC

D: .
J: TRBJ2-2
V: TRBV18
size: .
CDR3: CASAPGLTNTGELFF
DNA: TGTGCCAGCGCGCCGGGACTTACGAACACCGGGGAGCTGTTTTTT

D: .
J: TRBJ2-4
V: TRBV2
size: few
CDR3: CASGGTAYFDIQYF
DNA: TGTGCCAGCGGGGGGACAGCCTATTTCGACATTCAGTACTTC

D: TRBD2
J: TRBJ2-1
V: TRBV6-2/TRBV6-3
size: .
CDR3: CASSPLAESYNEQFF
DNA: TGTGCCAGCAGTCCTCTAGCGGAATCCTACAATGAGCAGTTCTTC

D: TRBD2
J: TRBJ2-1
V: TRBV29-1
size: many
CDR3: CSVGGTGLLAGSYNEQFF
DNA: TGCAGCGTGGGGGGTACCGGTTTGCTAGCGGGCTCCTACAATGAGCAGTTCTTC

D: .
J: TRBJ2-1
V: TRBV2
size: .
CDR3: CASSFLQGGYNEQFF
DNA: TGTGCCAGCAGTTTTTTACAGGGGGGGTACAATGAGCAGTTCTTC

D: .
J: TRBJ1-2
V: TRBV4-3
size: .
CDR3: CASSQDAGGVLANYGYTF
DNA: TGCGCCAGCAGCCAAGATGCGGGAGGGGTGTTGGCTAACTATGGCTACACCTTC

D: TRBD1
J: TRBJ2-4
V: TRBV12-3/TRBV12-4
size: few
CDR3: CASSPRQDRENIQYF
DNA: TGTGCCAGCAGTCCGAGGCAGGACAGGGAAAACATTCAGTACTTC

D: TRBD1
J: TRBJ2-1
V: TRBV29-1
size: many
CDR3: CSVPNRGNEQFF
DNA: TGCAGCGTTCCAAACAGGGGGAATGAGCAGTTCTTC

D: .
J: TRBJ2-2
V: TRBV10-3
size: .
CDR3: CAISAETETGELFF
DNA: TGTGCCATCAGTGCAGAGACAGAGACCGGGGAGCTGTTTTTT

D: .
J: TRBJ2-5
V: TRBV18
size: .
CDR3: CASSPPRGHDQETQYF
DNA: TGTGCCAGCTCACCACCAAGGGGTCACGACCAAGAGACCCAGTACTTC

D: .
J: TRBJ1-1
V: TRBV10-3
size: few
CDR3: CAISAVQGEAEAFF
DNA: TGTGCCATCAGTGCGGTTCAGGGAGAGGCGGAAGCTTTCTTT

D: .
J: TRBJ2-1
V: TRBV6-5
size: .
CDR3: CASSLVYRSSYNEQFF
DNA: TGTGCCAGCAGTTTGGTCTACAGGAGCTCCTACAATGAGCAGTTCTTC

D: TRBD2
J: TRBJ2-5
V: TRBV6-5
size: few
CDR3: CASSYGAGGQETQYF
DNA: TGTGCCAGCAGTTACGGGGCGGGAGGACAAGAGACCCAGTACTTC

D: .
J: TRBJ2-3
V: TRBV4-3
size: few
CDR3: CATRGGHGTDTQYF
DNA: TGCGCCACCCGAGGAGGACACGGCACAGATACGCAGTATTTT

D: .
J: TRBJ1-5
V: TRBV20-1
size: many
CDR3: CSALAAQGNQPQHF
DNA: TGCAGTGCTTTAGCGGCGCAGGGCAATCAGCCCCAGCATTTT

D: TRBD2
J: TRBJ2-1
V: TRBV27
size: .
CDR3: CASQKGTSGYNEQFF
DNA: TGTGCCAGCCAAAAAGGGACTAGCGGGTACAATGAGCAGTTCTTC

D: .
J: TRBJ2-1
V: TRBV6-2/TRBV6-3
size: few
CDR3: CASGENYNEQFF
DNA: TGTGCCAGCGGGGAGAACTACAATGAGCAGTTCTTC

D: TRBD1
J: TRBJ1-1
V: TRBV11-2
size: many
CDR3: CASSSGQAFMNTEAFF
DNA: TGTGCCAGCAGCTCGGGACAGGCATTCATGAACACTGAAGCTTTCTTT

D: .
J: TRBJ2-5
V: TRBV4-1
size: few
CDR3: CASSQEGKGLQETQYF
DNA: TGCGCCAGCAGCCAAGAAGGAAAGGGATTACAAGAGACCCAGTACTTC

D: .
J: TRBJ2-3
V: TRBV19
size: few
CDR3: CASSMARQGSDTQYF
DNA: TGTGCCAGTAGTATGGCCCGACAAGGGTCAGATACGCAGTATTTT

D: .
J: TRBJ2-7
V: TRBV2
size: many
CDR3: CASTKVTYEQYF
DNA: TGTGCCAGCACCAAGGTAACGTACGAGCAGTACTTC

D: TRBD2
J: TRBJ2-5
V: TRBV3-1
size: few
CDR3: CASSLPRTSGEVQYF
DNA: TGTGCCAGCAGCCTACCGCGGACTAGCGGGGAAGTCCAGTACTTC

D: .
J: TRBJ2-2
V: TRBV9
size: few
CDR3: CASSIATTTNTGELFF
DNA: TGTGCCAGCAGCATCGCGACTACCACGAACACCGGGGAGCTGTTTTTT

D: .
J: TRBJ2-5
V: TRBV5-1
size: few
CDR3: CASSSDSFLTETQYF
DNA: TGCGCCAGCAGCTCTGACAGTTTCTTAACGGAGACCCAGTACTTC

D: .
J: TRBJ2-1
V: TRBV24-1
size: many
CDR3: CATSEGGGGSYNEQFF
DNA: TGTGCCACCAGTGAAGGTGGAGGCGGCTCCTACAATGAGCAGTTCTTC

D: TRBD1
J: TRBJ1-5
V: TRBV20-1
size: .
CDR3: CSARGVSRGYSNQPQHF
DNA: TGCAGTGCTAGAGGGGTAAGCAGGGGGTATAGCAATCAGCCCCAGCATTTT

D: TRBD1
J: TRBJ2-2
V: TRBV10-3
size: .
CDR3: CAISGGTGMTGELFF
DNA: TGTGCCATCAGTGGCGGGACAGGGATGACCGGGGAGCTGTTTTTT

D: .
J: TRBJ2-2
V: TRBV12-3/TRBV12-4
size: .
CDR3: CASRGPRAGELFF
DNA: TGTGCCAGCCGGGGCCCCCGGGCCGGGGAGCTGTTTTTT

D: .
J: TRBJ2-1
V: TRBV5-1
size: many
CDR3: CASSLRWDTSEQFF
DNA: TGCGCCAGCAGCTTACGGTGGGACACTAGTGAGCAGTTCTTC

D: .
J: TRBJ2-1
V: TRBV6-1
size: many
CDR3: CASRPESSYNEQFF
DNA: TGTGCCAGCCGGCCGGAAAGCTCCTACAATGAGCAGTTCTTC

D: .
J: TRBJ1-2
V: TRBV12-3/TRBV12-4
size: few
CDR3: CASSSRADRLDAF
DNA: TGTGCCAGCAGTTCTAGGGCGGACAGACTGGACGCCTTC

D: .
J: TRBJ2-7
V: TRBV14
size: .
CDR3: CASSQERVGAKTPHEQYF
DNA: TGTGCCAGCAGCCAAGAAAGGGTCGGAGCCAAAACACCCCACGAGCAGTACTTC

D: .
J: TRBJ2-7
V: TRBV6-2/TRBV6-3
size: few
CDR3: CASSSRGEGYEQYF
DNA: TGTGCCAGCAGTTCCCGTGGGGAAGGCTACGAGCAGTACTTC

D: .
J: TRBJ2-7
V: TRBV28
size: .
CDR3: CASRLASGGNSYEQYF
DNA: TGTGCCAGCAGGTTGGCCTCCGGTGGTAACTCCTACGAGCAGTACTTC

D: .
J: TRBJ1-5
V: TRBV12-3/TRBV12-4
size: .
CDR3: CASSHGTYEQPQHF
DNA: TGTGCCAGCAGTCACGGGACGTATGAACAGCCCCAGCATTTT